These 3 T cell receptor beta chains were sequenced from one sample in a study of vaccination and CD4 T cells after COVID-19 (dated by TCRdb to between 2022 and 2023). The method was PCR. This sample was sequenced with an Illumina iSeq 100. At the Johns Hopkins FTIC core, DNA from the cultured CD4+ T cells underwent TCR sequencing with the Oncomine TCR Beta short-read assay. Genomic DNA was extracted from the cultured CD4+ T cells with the QIAamp micro DNA kit. TCRdb itself trimmed the public reads at Q25 with fastp, ran MiXCR and retained productive beta chains. CDR3 protein duplicates are merged, each entry listing the most common genes and DNA. Counted in this sample were more than 9,000 distinct CDR3 sequences; more than 25% of them appeared once. The leading ten clones occupy roughly 22% of the sample. No antigen is known for these receptors. Sample treatment or condition, as interpreted from the label and publication: roughly 10-day PBMC culture with coronavirus spike peptide pools or control peptides (ViraFEST assay). CD4+ T cells from unexposed donors were collected before the COVID-19 pandemic (2011-2018).

The sequencing input was CD4+ T cells from blood, cultured in vitro. The receptors here all came from a human donor in good health.

There are a few counts of this clonotype. The rearrangement links TRBV6-1 to TRBJ2-1; TRBD2 aligns across 8 bases. The CDR3 is 15 residues long. Per the germline V gene, CDR1 is MNHNS and CDR2 is SASEGT. The V segment lost 5 bases and the J segment 5 bases; nucleotides outside the gene matches: 8. CDR3 bases: TGTGCCAGCAGTCCCAGCGGGAGCTGGGACAATGAGCAGTTCTTC. Protein product: CASSPSGSWDNEQFF.

This chain joins TRBV20-1 and TRBJ2-7; D is undetermined. Germline CDR1 is DFQATT and CDR2 is SNEGSKA (reference sequence). This CDR3 spans 15 amino acids. The ends were cut back, 5 bases at V and 5 bases at J, with 22 bases in the middle. The CDR3, as DNA: TGCAGTGCTCCTAATCTGTACCGGCCAGAAAACGAGCAGTACTTC. It yields the protein CSAPNLYRPENEQYF.

This sequence joins TRBV6-5 and TRBJ2-1; weak D call: TRBD2 (6 bases). The CDR3 loop spans 17 amino acids. V was clipped by 4 bases and J by 5 bases, with 21 bases between them. Germline V gene lookup returns CDR1 MNHEY and CDR2 SVGAGI. The CDR3 is CASSSRRVREFNNEQFF. The CDR3 DNA sequence: TGTGCCAGCAGTTCCAGACGTGTCCGGGAGTTTAACAATGAGCAGTTCTTC.